This TCR beta chain appears in the sequencing data of a study of response to subunit inactivated influenza vaccine. TCRdb reanalysed the RT-PCR reads using MiXCR and keeps one entry per CDR3 protein. Among 710,000 or so distinct CDR3 sequences listed, around 16% were seen once. This CDR3 contains 14 residues. The germline V gene encodes CDR1 SQVTM and CDR2 ANQGSEA. The V and J ends lost 3 bases and 2 bases respectively, with 13 bases between them. This clonotype was seen at least ten times. Here the sequenced sample was PBMCs from blood, taken 11 to 12 days after vaccination. The origin of this receptor is a man over 45 who received an inactivated influenza vaccine. V gene TRBV29-1 combines with J gene TRBJ2-5; possible D gene TRBD2, 6 bases. The CDR3, as DNA: TGCAGCGTTGATAAGGCTCGGGGGCAAGAGACCCAGTACTTC. Encoded protein: CSVDKARGQETQYF.